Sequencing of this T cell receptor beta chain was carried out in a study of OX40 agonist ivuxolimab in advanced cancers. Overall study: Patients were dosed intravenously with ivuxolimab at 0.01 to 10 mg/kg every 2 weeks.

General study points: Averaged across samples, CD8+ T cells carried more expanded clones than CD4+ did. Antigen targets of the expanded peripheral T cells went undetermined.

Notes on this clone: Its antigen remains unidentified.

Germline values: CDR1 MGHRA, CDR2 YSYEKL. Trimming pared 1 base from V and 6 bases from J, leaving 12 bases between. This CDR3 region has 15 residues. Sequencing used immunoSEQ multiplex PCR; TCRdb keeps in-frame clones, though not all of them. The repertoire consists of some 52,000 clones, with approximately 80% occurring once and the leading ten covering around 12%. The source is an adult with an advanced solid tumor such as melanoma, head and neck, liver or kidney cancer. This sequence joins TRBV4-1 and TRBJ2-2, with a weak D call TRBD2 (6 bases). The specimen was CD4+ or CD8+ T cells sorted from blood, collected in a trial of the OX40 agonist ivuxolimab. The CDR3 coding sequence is TGCGCCAGCAGCCAAGCGGGGGAGAAGGCCGGGGAGCTGTTTTTT. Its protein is CASSQAGEKAGELFF.